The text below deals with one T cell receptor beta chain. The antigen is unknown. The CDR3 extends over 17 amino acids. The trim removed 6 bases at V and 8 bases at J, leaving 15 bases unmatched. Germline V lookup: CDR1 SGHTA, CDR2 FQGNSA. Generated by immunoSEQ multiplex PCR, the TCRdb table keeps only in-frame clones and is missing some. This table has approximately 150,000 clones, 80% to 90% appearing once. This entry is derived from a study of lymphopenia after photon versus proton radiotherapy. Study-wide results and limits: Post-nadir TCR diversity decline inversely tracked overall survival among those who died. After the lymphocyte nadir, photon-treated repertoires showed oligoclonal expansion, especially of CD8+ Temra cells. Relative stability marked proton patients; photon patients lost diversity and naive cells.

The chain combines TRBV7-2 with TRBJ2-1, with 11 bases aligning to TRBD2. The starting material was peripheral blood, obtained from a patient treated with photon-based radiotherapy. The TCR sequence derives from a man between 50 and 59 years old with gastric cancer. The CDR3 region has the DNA TGTGCCAGCAGTCCCCGGGCTAGCGGGGGGTGGGTCTATGAGCAGTTCTTC. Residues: CASSPRASGGWVYEQFF.